A selection of T cell receptor beta chains follows, all from one sample in a study of regulatory T cells in long-lasting Graves disease. Each CDR3 protein is one row after TCRdb ran MiXCR on the multiplex PCR reads. The sample carries about 430,000 distinct CDR3 sequences, around 20% recorded once. Sequenced here: peripheral blood mononuclear cells (PBMCs), sampled when the disease was refractory, from a patient treated with antithyroid drugs. All receptors derive from a female donor with Graves disease. Each CDR3 is given with its conserved first and last residue. The order of the fields is D gene, V gene, J gene, CDR3 protein. D genes are given only for firm matches.

d_gene: TRBD1; v_gene: TRBV11-2; j_gene: TRBJ1-3; CDR3aa: CASSDRRRGLSGNTIYF
d_gene: TRBD1; v_gene: TRBV25-1; j_gene: TRBJ2-7; CDR3aa: CASETGVYEQYF
d_gene: TRBD2; v_gene: TRBV5-6; j_gene: TRBJ2-5; CDR3aa: CASSITPSGSGSEETQYF
d_gene: TRBD1; v_gene: TRBV4-1; j_gene: TRBJ2-2; CDR3aa: CASSQHTGDTGELFF
d_gene: TRBD2; v_gene: TRBV27; j_gene: TRBJ2-1; CDR3aa: CASSLRRGDSSYNEQFF
d_gene: .; v_gene: TRBV6-9; j_gene: TRBJ1-1; CDR3aa: CASSYDIGGSVEAFF
d_gene: .; v_gene: TRBV14; j_gene: TRBJ1-4; CDR3aa: CASSRISANEKLFF
d_gene: TRBD2; v_gene: TRBV7-2; j_gene: TRBJ2-7; CDR3aa: CASSISRLAGSYEQYF
d_gene: TRBD2; v_gene: TRBV3-1; j_gene: TRBJ2-5; CDR3aa: CASSQETSGTETQYF
d_gene: .; v_gene: TRBV7-8; j_gene: TRBJ2-7; CDR3aa: CASSLWAGDEQYF
d_gene: .; v_gene: TRBV30; j_gene: TRBJ2-5; CDR3aa: CAWRDSQETQYF
d_gene: TRBD1; v_gene: TRBV20-1; j_gene: TRBJ2-7; CDR3aa: CSARGTGRNSYEQYF
d_gene: .; v_gene: TRBV28; j_gene: TRBJ1-1; CDR3aa: CASSEHRGNTEAFF
d_gene: TRBD1; v_gene: TRBV24-1; j_gene: TRBJ1-1; CDR3aa: CATSPQGWAAFF
d_gene: .; v_gene: TRBV2; j_gene: TRBJ1-2; CDR3aa: CASNWDGYTF
d_gene: .; v_gene: TRBV30; j_gene: TRBJ2-5; CDR3aa: CAWSLGRFETQYF
d_gene: TRBD1; v_gene: TRBV12-5; j_gene: TRBJ1-2; CDR3aa: CASGFEKGQEGYGYTF
d_gene: .; v_gene: TRBV6-1; j_gene: TRBJ2-7; CDR3aa: CASWTISSYEQYF
d_gene: .; v_gene: TRBV28; j_gene: TRBJ2-7; CDR3aa: CASREGSYEQYF
d_gene: .; v_gene: TRBV6-1; j_gene: TRBJ1-2; CDR3aa: CASSEGTEYYGYTF
d_gene: .; v_gene: TRBV27; j_gene: TRBJ1-1; CDR3aa: CASRERGTEAFF
d_gene: .; v_gene: TRBV9; j_gene: TRBJ2-5; CDR3aa: CASSVGARARETQYF
d_gene: .; v_gene: TRBV4-1; j_gene: TRBJ2-7; CDR3aa: CASSQRETGEQYF
d_gene: .; v_gene: TRBV28; j_gene: TRBJ2-1; CDR3aa: CASSPDSLYNEQFF
d_gene: .; v_gene: TRBV7-2; j_gene: TRBJ1-4; CDR3aa: CASSPGPGIGGEKLFF
d_gene: .; v_gene: TRBV28; j_gene: TRBJ1-5; CDR3aa: CASSPGGLNSNQPQHF
d_gene: .; v_gene: TRBV5-1; j_gene: TRBJ2-4; CDR3aa: CASSSGTSKNIQYF
d_gene: TRBD2; v_gene: TRBV20-1; j_gene: TRBJ2-7; CDR3aa: CSAREREYEQYF
d_gene: .; v_gene: TRBV2; j_gene: TRBJ1-1; CDR3aa: CASRAAQSWGTEAFF
d_gene: .; v_gene: TRBV30; j_gene: TRBJ1-6; CDR3aa: CAWSYQGSPLHF
d_gene: TRBD2; v_gene: TRBV14; j_gene: TRBJ2-2; CDR3aa: CASRESGTVTGELFF
d_gene: TRBD2; v_gene: TRBV20-1; j_gene: TRBJ2-7; CDR3aa: CSAHSRLAHTYEQYF
d_gene: TRBD2; v_gene: TRBV10-2; j_gene: TRBJ2-5; CDR3aa: CASSETGLIGTQYF
d_gene: .; v_gene: TRBV20-1; j_gene: TRBJ1-2; CDR3aa: CSAGRDIGGYTF
d_gene: .; v_gene: TRBV18; j_gene: TRBJ2-6; CDR3aa: CASSPPELAGANVLTF
d_gene: .; v_gene: TRBV12-3/TRBV12-4; j_gene: TRBJ1-1; CDR3aa: CASSFRVGNTEAFF
d_gene: .; v_gene: TRBV6-5; j_gene: TRBJ1-1; CDR3aa: CASSYLGVTEAFF
d_gene: TRBD1; v_gene: TRBV28; j_gene: TRBJ1-5; CDR3aa: CASSLRSGQGYQPQHF
d_gene: .; v_gene: TRBV18; j_gene: TRBJ2-1; CDR3aa: CASSPPRDGRNEQFF
d_gene: .; v_gene: TRBV20-1; j_gene: TRBJ2-7; CDR3aa: CSARDRRRGLSFEQYF
d_gene: .; v_gene: TRBV12-3/TRBV12-4; j_gene: TRBJ2-5; CDR3aa: CASSLGAGVTQYF
d_gene: .; v_gene: TRBV28; j_gene: TRBJ2-7; CDR3aa: CASHRDTSSYEQYF
d_gene: .; v_gene: TRBV20-1; j_gene: TRBJ2-5; CDR3aa: CSARHKVRAQETQYF
d_gene: .; v_gene: TRBV5-1; j_gene: TRBJ1-1; CDR3aa: CATSLELQVNTEAFF
d_gene: .; v_gene: TRBV29-1; j_gene: TRBJ1-1; CDR3aa: CSVGQNTEAFF
d_gene: TRBD1; v_gene: TRBV9; j_gene: TRBJ1-2; CDR3aa: CASSEQTGVERGYTF
d_gene: TRBD1; v_gene: TRBV29-1; j_gene: TRBJ1-4; CDR3aa: CSAVEGAEKLFF
d_gene: .; v_gene: TRBV6-1; j_gene: TRBJ1-4; CDR3aa: CASRPGGEGEKLFF
d_gene: TRBD1; v_gene: TRBV25-1; j_gene: TRBJ2-7; CDR3aa: CASSDRSGQPHEQYF
d_gene: TRBD1; v_gene: TRBV3-1; j_gene: TRBJ2-7; CDR3aa: CASSQNRGNEQYF
d_gene: TRBD1; v_gene: TRBV10-3; j_gene: TRBJ2-7; CDR3aa: CAISDRDRGQYEQYF
d_gene: .; v_gene: TRBV2; j_gene: TRBJ1-4; CDR3aa: CASSDSGVGEKLFF
d_gene: .; v_gene: TRBV14; j_gene: TRBJ2-7; CDR3aa: CASSQGVTGVSYEQYF
d_gene: .; v_gene: TRBV3-1; j_gene: TRBJ2-2; CDR3aa: CASKGSGNTGELFF
d_gene: TRBD1; v_gene: TRBV5-5; j_gene: TRBJ2-7; CDR3aa: CASSLGTGYEQYF
d_gene: .; v_gene: TRBV15; j_gene: TRBJ2-7; CDR3aa: CATSRGDPNYEQYF
d_gene: .; v_gene: TRBV20-1; j_gene: TRBJ2-5; CDR3aa: CSARVSTGQETQYF
d_gene: TRBD1; v_gene: TRBV29-1; j_gene: TRBJ1-5; CDR3aa: CSVESGTGIISNQPQHF
d_gene: TRBD2; v_gene: TRBV28; j_gene: TRBJ2-3; CDR3aa: CASNLGGAGGQRDTQYF
d_gene: TRBD1; v_gene: TRBV27; j_gene: TRBJ1-2; CDR3aa: CASRPDRGRGYTF